These 10 T cell receptor beta chains came from one sample sequenced in a study of technical replicates of blood from several donors. Generated by immunoSEQ multiplex PCR, the TCRdb table keeps only in-frame clones and is missing some. The sample comprises 79,000 or so clones, around 96% of which are singletons, and roughly 0.35% rests with the top ten. The specimen was T cells isolated from PBMCs. These receptor sequences come from a human donor in good health.

This sequence joins TRBV19 and TRBJ2-1; TRBD1 matches 9 bases. J gave up 8 bases and V 3 bases, and 8 bases lay outside the gene matches. CDR3 length equals 15 residues. The germline V gene has CDR1 LNHDA and CDR2 SQIVND (reference sequence). CDR3 sequence reads: CASSISGQGVYEQFF. CDR3 sequence (DNA): TGTGCCAGTAGTATTTCGGGACAGGGAGTCTATGAGCAGTTCTTC.

V gene TRBV19 combines with J gene TRBJ2-3, with 7 positions matching TRBD2. This CDR3 spans 14 amino acids. V dropped 7 bases and J dropped 4; count of bases not matched to a gene: 8. Germline assignment: CDR1 LNHDA and CDR2 SQIVND (reference sequence). Written as DNA, the CDR3 is TGTGCCAGTACACCCTCGGGAGGAGCAGATACGCAGTATTTT. Translated, it gives CASTPSGGADTQYF.

This chain joins TRBV9 and TRBJ2-3; D is unresolved. V gave up 4 bases and J gave up 1 base, with 4 bases separating them. CDR3 length: 12 amino acids. Germline lookup yields CDR1 SGDLS and CDR2 YYNGEE. The CDR3 is CASSLGTDTQYF. The DNA for the CDR3 is TGTGCCAGCAGCCTCGGCACAGATACGCAGTATTTT.

The chain recombines TRBV18 with TRBJ1-1; possible D gene TRBD1, 5 bases. The CDR3 contains 15 residues. The germline CDR1 and CDR2 sequences are KGHSH and LQKENI. V was shortened by 3 bases and J by 2 bases, with 13 bases between the two germline ends. The CDR3 protein is CASSPGTGANTEAFF. The CDR3 nucleotides read TGTGCCAGCTCACCGGGAACAGGCGCTAACACTGAAGCTTTCTTT.

The gene calls are TRBV6-5 and TRBJ2-1, with 8 bases identical to TRBD1. J lost 2 bases, V lost 6 bases, and 3 bases had no gene match. This CDR3 has 14 amino acids. CDR1 and CDR2 from the germline V gene are MNHEY and SVGAGI. CDR3 region: CASRGQGTYNEQFF. In DNA, the CDR3 is TGTGCCAGCAGAGGACAGGGAACCTACAATGAGCAGTTCTTC.

This chain uses TRBV6-5 with TRBJ1-2, with D possibly being TRBD1 (5 bases). V was pared by 4 bases and J by 4 bases, with 10 bases between. The germline CDR1 and CDR2 sequences are MNHEY and SVGAGI. The CDR3 is 13 amino acids. The CDR3 reads CASSWGDTYGYTF. CDR3 sequence (DNA): TGTGCCAGCAGTTGGGGGGATACCTATGGCTACACCTTC.

V and J are TRBV10-1 and TRBJ2-3; 10 positions match TRBD1. V lost 5 bases and J lost 0; bases outside the gene matches: 2. This CDR3 comprises 15 residues. Germline V gene data show CDR1 as WNHNN and CDR2 as SYGVQD (reference sequence). DNA for the CDR3: TGCGCCAGCAGTCGACAGGGGGCTAGCACAGATACGCAGTATTTT. It specifies CASSRQGASTDTQYF.

The J gene is TRBJ1-4, the V gene TRBV7-9; D might be TRBD1 (5 bases). The CDR3 sequence is 16 residues long. Trimming stripped 1 base from V and 8 bases from J, with 17 bases between. Germline V gene lookup returns CDR1 SEHNR and CDR2 FQNEAQ (reference sequence). In DNA form, the CDR3 reads TGTGCCAGCAGCTTAGACATCCCCGGGGGAAGAGAAAAACTGTTTTTT. Translation gives CASSLDIPGGREKLFF.

The genes are TRBV28 and TRBJ1-1, with TRBD1 matching 7 bases. The J segment lost 0 bases and the V segment lost 6 bases, leaving 7 bases of the junction unmatched. The CDR3 totals 15 residues. Germline CDR1 MDHEN, CDR2 SYDVKM. CDR3 sequence: CASRKDRTMNTEAFF. The CDR3 nucleotides are TGTGCCAGCAGGAAGGACAGGACTATGAACACTGAAGCTTTCTTT. Drawing the rest from reference TRBV28 and TRBJ1-1, the complete variable domain is DVKVTQSSRYLVKRTGEKVFLECVQDMDHENMFWYRQDPGLGLRLIYFSYDVKMKEKGDIPEGYSVSREKKERFSLILESASTNQTSMYLCASRKDRTMNTEAFFGQGTRLTVV.

The V and J genes are TRBV7-9 and TRBJ2-5; tentatively, D is TRBD1 (6 bases). CDR1 SEHNR and CDR2 FQNEAQ come from the germline V gene (reference sequence). Trimming shortened V by 1 base and J by 4 bases, and 13 bases separated the two germline ends. The CDR3 covers 15 residues. CDR3 protein: CASSLERGSGETQYF. The DNA of the CDR3 is TGTGCCAGCAGCTTAGAAAGGGGGTCGGGAGAGACCCAGTACTTC. Together with reference TRBV7-9 and TRBJ2-5, the CDR3 gives the full variable domain: DTGVSQNPRHKITKRGQNVTFRCDPISEHNRLYWYRQTLGQGPEFLTYFQNEAQLEKSRLLSDRFSAERPKGSFSTLEIQRTEQGDSAMYLCASSLERGSGETQYFGPGTRLLVL.